Shown below are 3 T cell receptor beta chains from a single sample sequenced in a study of blood T cells in healthy people across ages. A J-beta primer mix and a sample-barcoded 5' primer were used in a second PCR of roughly 6 to 11 cycles. MiXCR, applied by TCRdb to the 5' RACE reads, yields one record per CDR3 protein. Here the sample spans under 800,000 distinct CDR3 sequences, 43% being singletons. Specimen: blood. The receptors derive from a woman in her fifties or sixties in good health.

V and J are TRBV20-1 and TRBJ2-1, with D possibly called TRBD1 or TRBD2 (5 bases each). Per germline, CDR1 DFQATT and CDR2 SNEGSKA (reference sequence). Trimming shortened V by 5 bases and J by 6 bases, and 20 bases separated the two germline ends. The CDR3 has 15 amino acids. CDR3 coding DNA: TGCAGTGCTCAATCCGGGACGATGGTGTCCAATGAGCAGTTCTTC. It encodes CSAQSGTMVSNEQFF.

A few counts support this clonotype. The chain employs TRBV9 and TRBJ2-7; D tentatively reads TRBD1 or TRBD2 (5 bases each). Germline CDR1 SGDLS, CDR2 YYNGEE. Deletions cut 1 base from V and 3 bases from J, with 14 bases between. This CDR3 has 15 amino acids. CDR3 residues: CASSVRGQGNYEQYF. The CDR3 region has the DNA TGTGCCAGCAGCGTAAGAGGGCAGGGAAACTACGAGCAGTACTTC.

There are a few counts of this clonotype. The chain has TRBV27 and TRBJ1-1; D unclear. V shed 3 bases and J shed 4 bases, with 9 bases lying between them. CDR1 is MNHEY and CDR2 is SMNVEV in the germline V gene (reference sequence). This CDR3 is 13 amino acids long. CDR3 sequence reads: CASSLAAGTEAFF. The DNA of the CDR3 is TGTGCCAGCAGTTTGGCTGCGGGCACTGAAGCTTTCTTT.